This paragraph covers one T cell receptor beta chain sequence. No antigen is known for it. These data originate in a study of T cell responses to AZD1222 COVID-19 vaccine. Study-level findings and limits: White British donors predominated, females outnumbered males, and clonal diversity was possibly underestimated. Only 5 or 6 AZD1222 recipients tested seropositive at baseline. Only after the peak T cell response were repertoires sampled.

Clones were sequenced by immunoSEQ multiplex PCR, and TCRdb holds only the in-frame ones, with some missing. The profile shows 200,000 to 250,000 clones, about 94% of them singletons. The receptor comes from an adult who received the MenACWY meningococcal vaccine as a control. This specimen consisted of peripheral blood, obtained 28 days after the second dose of the MenACWY control vaccine.

CDR3 sequence: CASSYSSQGDSPLHF. In DNA, the CDR3 is TGTGCCAGCAGTTACTCATCGCAGGGAGATTCACCCCTCCACTTT. The V and J genes are TRBV6-5 and TRBJ1-6, with D possibly TRBD1 on 5 matching bases. Germline V gives CDR1 MNHEY, CDR2 SVGAGI. V lost 0 bases and J lost 8, with 11 bases in between. The CDR3 has 15 residues.